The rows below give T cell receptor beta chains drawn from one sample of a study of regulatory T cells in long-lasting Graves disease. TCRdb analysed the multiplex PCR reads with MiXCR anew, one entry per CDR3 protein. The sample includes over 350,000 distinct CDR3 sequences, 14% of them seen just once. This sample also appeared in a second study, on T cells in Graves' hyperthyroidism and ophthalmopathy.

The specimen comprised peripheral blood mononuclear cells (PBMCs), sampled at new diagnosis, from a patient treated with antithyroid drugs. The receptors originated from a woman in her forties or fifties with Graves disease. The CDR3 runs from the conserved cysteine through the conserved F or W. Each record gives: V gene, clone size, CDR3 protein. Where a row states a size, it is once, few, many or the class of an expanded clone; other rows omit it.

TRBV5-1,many,CASSPLASGPSTDTQYF
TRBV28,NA,CASSFGNNEQFF
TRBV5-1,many,CASSLGDRPSGETQYF
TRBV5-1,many,CASSSPGQGAVNTEAFF
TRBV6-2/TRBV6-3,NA,CASKTAGVPYEQYF
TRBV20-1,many,CSARDTYEQYF
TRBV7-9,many,CASSLVGSDTQYF
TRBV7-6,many,CASSPAREAMNEQFF
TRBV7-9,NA,CASSFRWAGAEAFF
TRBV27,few,CASSPGTVGGYTF
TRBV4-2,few,CASSRELFSYEQYF
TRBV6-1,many,CATSGAYEQYF
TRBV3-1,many,CASSQAHEQYF
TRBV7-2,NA,CASSSKSGQKILNTEAFF
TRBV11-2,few,CASSLEASLRTDTQYF
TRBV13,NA,CASSTQETGYEQFF
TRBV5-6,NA,CASSWGQGRNQPQHF
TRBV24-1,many,CATSDSGQGNTYEQYF
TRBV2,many,CARDRTGTRGYEQYF
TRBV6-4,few,CASSGQPNTEAFF
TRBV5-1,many,CASSLLLAGTPSTDTQYF
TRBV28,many,CASSFGGSGSPLHF
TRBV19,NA,CASSISAGNQPQHF
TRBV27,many,CASSFPLAGVKFF
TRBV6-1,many,CASSEHRAQEAFF
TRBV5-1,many,CASSLGETSVYEQYF
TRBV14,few,CASSQGTGNSPLHF
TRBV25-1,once,CASSAPSTSTDTQYF
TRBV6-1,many,CASSTTSVITGELFF
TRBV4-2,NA,CASSQESSWTSGNTGELFF
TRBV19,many,CASSIGYAYEQYF
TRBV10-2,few,CASSAGTGGGYGYTF
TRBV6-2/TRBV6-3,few,CASSYGTGAYGYTF
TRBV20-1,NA,CSARSPHGTFTGELFF
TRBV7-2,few,CASSQWIYNEQFF
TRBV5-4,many,CASSVPGDNNEQFF
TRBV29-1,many,CSAPDRADTEAFF
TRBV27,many,CASSHRGRETQYF